The 17 T cell receptor beta chains reported below all come from one sample, sequenced in a study of blood T cell repertoires in COVID-19. Method: immunoSEQ multiplex PCR; TCRdb's copy keeps in-frame clones and lacks some. Here the sample spans about 240,000 clones, 75% to 85% being singletons. The sequenced sample consisted of peripheral blood. The source of these receptors is a man aged 45 to 65 with COVID-19, enrolled during active disease.

The rearrangement links TRBV7-3 to TRBJ2-1, with D possibly matching TRBD2 (6 bases). Germline CDR1 is SGHTA and CDR2 is FQGTGA. Trimming took 1 base from V and 3 from J, leaving 16 bases between them. CDR3 length: 17 residues. CDR3 nucleotides: TGTGCCAGCAGCTTAAACCCCCCGGCTAGCGACTACAATGAGCAGTTCTTC. This gives the protein CASSLNPPASDYNEQFF.

This clone occurred once. The CDR3 sequence is CSVRQGVEQFF. In nucleotides, the CDR3 is TGCAGCGTTAGACAGGGGGTCGAGCAGTTCTTC. This sequence joins TRBV29-1 and TRBJ2-1; 9 nucleotides line up with TRBD1. Germline trimming cut 5 bases from V and 10 bases from J; bases unmatched to any gene: 3. The CDR3 length is 11 residues. In germline, CDR1 is SQVTM, CDR2 ANQGSEA.

The chain links TRBV1 to TRBJ1-1; the table gives TRBD1 as D, unverified against the DNA. TRBV1 is described as a pseudogene. This CDR3 is 14 amino acids long. The CDR3 loop reads CTSSQADRGPEAFF. The CDR3 DNA reads TGCACCAGCAGCCAAGCCGACAGGGGGCCTGAAGCTTTCTTT.

V gene TRBV27 combines with J gene TRBJ2-7; 12 nucleotides match TRBD2. Germline V CDR1 and CDR2: MNHEY, SMNVEV (reference sequence). CDR3 length: 15 residues. With V trimmed by 4 bases and J by 3 bases, 4 bases remained unmatched. In DNA form, the CDR3 reads TGTGCCAGCAGTTCCCCTAGCGGGGGGGGCTACGAGCAGTACTTC. Protein: CASSSPSGGGYEQYF.

The V gene is TRBV6-2 or TRBV6-3, the J gene TRBJ2-1; TRBD2 aligns across 7 bases. The CDR3 totals 14 residues. Germline loops: CDR1 MNHEY, CDR2 SVGEGT. V shed 5 bases, J shed 6 bases, and the junction held 7 bases outside the gene matches. The CDR3 here is CASSTGGSTNEQFF. CDR3 nucleotide sequence: TGTGCCAGCAGTACCGGGGGGTCTACCAATGAGCAGTTCTTC.

The chain is built from TRBV7-8 and TRBJ2-2; 7 bases agree with TRBD1. The V segment lost 8 bases and the J segment 1 base; nucleotides outside the gene matches: 7. Germline values: CDR1 SGHVS, CDR2 FQNEAQ. CDR3 size: 15 residues. The CDR3 DNA follows: TGTGCCAGCGTCATAGACAGGGAGAACACCGGGGAGCTGTTTTTT. Its translation is CASVIDRENTGELFF.

CDR3: CASSRPTPYEQYF. The CDR3 DNA is TGTGCCAGCAGTCGCCCTACCCCCTACGAGCAGTACTTC. The V call is TRBV7-2, the J call TRBJ2-7; D remains unclear. V was clipped by 6 bases and J by 2 bases, with 11 bases between them. Germline CDR1 reads SGHTA; CDR2 reads FQGNSA. This CDR3 is built from 13 residues.

The chain recombines TRBV12-5 with TRBJ1-2; a possible D gene is TRBD1 (5 bases). V was pared by 1 base and J by 0 bases, with 12 bases between. Germline CDR1 is LGHNT and CDR2 is FRNRAP. The length of the CDR3 is 16 residues. CDR3 nucleotides: TGTGCTAGTGGTTTGGGTACTCAGGGATCTAACTATGGCTACACCTTC. It translates to CASGLGTQGSNYGYTF.

As for this clone: Compared with germline, one end of the junction differs, possibly owing to a read error. V and J are TRBV14 and TRBJ1-3, with TRBD1 matching over 10 bases. The CDR3 spans 13 residues. Germline V gene data show CDR1 as SGHDN and CDR2 as FVKESK. The CDR3 loop is CASSQEPGTGVHF. The CDR3 DNA is TGTGCCAGCAGCCAAGAACCCGGGACAGGGGTACATTTT. Full variable domain (rest looked up from reference TRBV14 and TRBJ1-3): EAGVTQFPSHSVIEKGQTVTLRCDPISGHDNLYWYRRVMGKEIKFLLHFVKESKQDESGMPNNRFLAERTGGTYSTLKVQPAELEDSGVYFCASSQEPGTGVHFGEGSWLTVV.

The chain is built from TRBV29-1 and TRBJ2-1; 10 bases align to TRBD2. V trimming: 0 bases; J trimming: 10 bases; junction bases outside the gene matches: 12. The CDR3 covers 16 residues. The germline CDR1 and CDR2 sequences are SQVTM and ANQGSEA. The CDR3 here is CSVEDLPSGGSREQFF. The CDR3 DNA follows: TGCAGCGTTGAAGATCTGCCTAGCGGGGGATCACGGGAGCAGTTCTTC.

This clone has more than one count but fewer than ten. This chain connects TRBV2 to TRBJ1-1; D might be TRBD1 (5 bases). The V end was cut by 7 bases, the J end by 2 bases, with 11 bases between. This CDR3 has 13 amino acids. Germline V lookup: CDR1 SNHLY, CDR2 FYNNEI. Here the CDR3 reads CASIRQGNTEAFF. The CDR3 region has the DNA TGTGCCAGCATCCGGCAGGGAAACACTGAAGCTTTCTTT.

The chain links TRBV6-2 or TRBV6-3 to TRBJ1-1, with D possibly matching TRBD1 (6 bases). The germline V and J ends were trimmed by 2 bases and 4 bases, with 17 bases remaining between them. Germline values: CDR1 MNHEY, CDR2 SVGEGT. The CDR3 covers 16 residues. Here the CDR3 DNA reads TGTGCCAGCAGTTACCTGGGGGGGGCATCGATCACTGAAGCTTTCTTT. This translates into CASSYLGGASITEAFF.

CDR3 amino acids: CSVGGTGNQPQHF. CDR3 in DNA: TGCAGCGTTGGCGGGACAGGGAATCAGCCCCAGCATTTT. The chain recombines TRBV29-1 with TRBJ1-5, with 9 bases identical to TRBD1. Germline V gene sequence: CDR1 SQVTM, CDR2 ANQGSEA. CDR3 length: 13 residues. V was clipped by 4 bases and J by 4 bases; unmatched bases: 2. Combining the CDR3 with reference TRBV29-1 and TRBJ1-5 gives the whole variable domain SAVISQKPSRDICQRGTSLTIQCQVDSQVTMMFWYRQQPGQSLTLIATANQGSEATYESGFVIDKFPISRPNLTFSTLTVSNMSPEDSSIYLCSVGGTGNQPQHFGDGTRLSIL.

The CDR3 nucleotides read TGTGCCAGCAGCTTATCACAGGGGGCCCCTTCCCCCTACGAGCAGTACTTC. Its translation is CASSLSQGAPSPYEQYF. The chain employs TRBV7-8 and TRBJ2-7; 9 nucleotides line up with TRBD1. V lost 2 bases, J lost 2 bases, and 10 bases stayed unmatched. The CDR3 runs to 17 residues. CDR1 is SGHVS and CDR2 is FQNEAQ in the germline V gene.

Within the sample, this clone is medium-sized. This sequence joins TRBV7-9 and TRBJ1-6; 7 bases fit TRBD1. The CDR3 contains 12 residues. V lost 1 base, J lost 12 bases, and 0 bases stayed unmatched. Germline CDR1 SEHNR, CDR2 FQNEAQ (reference sequence). This CDR3 is CASSLGTGPLHF. Here the CDR3 DNA reads TGTGCCAGCAGCTTAGGGACAGGACCCCTCCACTTT.

The chain employs TRBV9 and TRBJ2-5; TRBD1 might be the D (6 bases). V was pared by 4 bases and J by 3 bases, with 13 bases between. Germline CDR1 is SGDLS and CDR2 is YYNGEE. This CDR3 contains 14 residues. The CDR3 region has the DNA TGTGCCAGCAGCCCGCAGGGGTTTAAAGAGACCCAGTACTTC. It encodes CASSPQGFKETQYF.

The J gene is TRBJ1-2, the V gene TRBV27, with no clear D. The germline V gene encodes CDR1 MNHEY and CDR2 SMNVEV (reference sequence). This CDR3 spans 16 amino acids. V was cut by 3 bases and J by 1 base, with 15 bases left in between. CDR3 residues: CASSFYPARLNYGYTF. CDR3 DNA: TGTGCCAGCAGTTTTTACCCCGCCAGACTTAACTATGGCTACACCTTC.